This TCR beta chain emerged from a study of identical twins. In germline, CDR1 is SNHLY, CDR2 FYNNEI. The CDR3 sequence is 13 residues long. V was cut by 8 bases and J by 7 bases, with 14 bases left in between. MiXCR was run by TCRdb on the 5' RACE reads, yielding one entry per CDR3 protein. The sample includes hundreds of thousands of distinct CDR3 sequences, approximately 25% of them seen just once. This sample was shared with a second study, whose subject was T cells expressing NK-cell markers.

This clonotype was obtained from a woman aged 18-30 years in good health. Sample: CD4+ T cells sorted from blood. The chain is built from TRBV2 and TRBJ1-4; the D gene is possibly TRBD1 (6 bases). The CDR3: CASRQESAEKLFF. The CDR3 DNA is TGTGCCAGCCGACAGGAGTCAGCTGAAAAACTGTTTTTT.